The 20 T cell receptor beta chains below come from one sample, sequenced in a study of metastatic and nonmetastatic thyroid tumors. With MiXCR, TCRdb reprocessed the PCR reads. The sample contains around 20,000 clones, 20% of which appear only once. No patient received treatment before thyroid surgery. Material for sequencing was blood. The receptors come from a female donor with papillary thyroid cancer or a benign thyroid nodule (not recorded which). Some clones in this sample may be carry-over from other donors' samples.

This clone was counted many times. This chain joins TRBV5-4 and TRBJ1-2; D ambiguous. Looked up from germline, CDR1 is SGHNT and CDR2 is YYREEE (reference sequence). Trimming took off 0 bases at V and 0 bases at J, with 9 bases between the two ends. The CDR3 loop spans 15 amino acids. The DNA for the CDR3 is TGTGCCAGCAGCTTGGGGACCGCACCTAACTATGGCTACACCTTC. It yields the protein CASSLGTAPNYGYTF.

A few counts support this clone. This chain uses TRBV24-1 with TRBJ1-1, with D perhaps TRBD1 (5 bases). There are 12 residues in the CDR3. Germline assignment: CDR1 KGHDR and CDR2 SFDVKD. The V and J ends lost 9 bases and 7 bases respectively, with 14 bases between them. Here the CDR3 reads CATHSGLGEAFF. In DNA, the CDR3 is TGTGCCACCCATTCGGGGCTCGGTGAAGCTTTCTTT.

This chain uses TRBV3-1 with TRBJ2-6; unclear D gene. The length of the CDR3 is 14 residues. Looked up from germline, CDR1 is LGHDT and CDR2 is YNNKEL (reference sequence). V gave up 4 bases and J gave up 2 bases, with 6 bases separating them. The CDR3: CASSLETGANVLTF. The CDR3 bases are TGTGCCAGCAGCCTCGAAACTGGGGCCAACGTCCTGACTTTC.

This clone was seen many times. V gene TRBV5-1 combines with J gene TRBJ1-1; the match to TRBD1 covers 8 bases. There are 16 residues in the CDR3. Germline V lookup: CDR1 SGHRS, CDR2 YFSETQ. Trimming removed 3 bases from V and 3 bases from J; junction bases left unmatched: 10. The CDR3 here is CASSSGQVIADTEAFF. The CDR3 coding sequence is TGCGCCAGCAGCTCGGGACAGGTAATTGCCGACACTGAAGCTTTCTTT.

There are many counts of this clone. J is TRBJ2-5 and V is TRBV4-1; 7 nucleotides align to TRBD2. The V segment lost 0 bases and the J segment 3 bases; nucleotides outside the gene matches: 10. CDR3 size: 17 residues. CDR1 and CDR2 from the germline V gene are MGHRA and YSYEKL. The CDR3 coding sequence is TGCGCCAGCAGCCAAGATTCCGTGGGAGGGCCTGAAGAGACCCAGTACTTC. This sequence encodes CASSQDSVGGPEETQYF.

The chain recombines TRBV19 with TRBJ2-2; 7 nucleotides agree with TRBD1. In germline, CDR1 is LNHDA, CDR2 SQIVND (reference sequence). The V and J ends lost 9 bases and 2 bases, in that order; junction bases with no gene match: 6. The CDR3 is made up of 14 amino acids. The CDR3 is CASCRGINTGELFF. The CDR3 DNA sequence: TGTGCCAGCTGCAGGGGGATTAACACCGGGGAGCTGTTTTTT.

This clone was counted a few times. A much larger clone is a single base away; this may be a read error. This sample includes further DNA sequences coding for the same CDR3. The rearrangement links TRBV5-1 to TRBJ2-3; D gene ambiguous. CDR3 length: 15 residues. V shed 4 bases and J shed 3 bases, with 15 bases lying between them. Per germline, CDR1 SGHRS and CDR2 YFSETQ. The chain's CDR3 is CASSLGTFGTDTQYF. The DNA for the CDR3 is TGCGCCAGCAGCCTGGGTACATTCGGGACAGATACGCAGTATTTT.

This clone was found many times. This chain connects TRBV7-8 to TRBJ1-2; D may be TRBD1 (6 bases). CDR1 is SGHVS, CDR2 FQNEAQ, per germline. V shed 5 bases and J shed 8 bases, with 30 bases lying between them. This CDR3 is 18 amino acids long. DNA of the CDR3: TGTGCCAGCAGCACAGAGGGGGTCATCTCCTCCGGCCGGGGGGGCTACACCTTC. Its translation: CASSTEGVISSGRGGYTF.

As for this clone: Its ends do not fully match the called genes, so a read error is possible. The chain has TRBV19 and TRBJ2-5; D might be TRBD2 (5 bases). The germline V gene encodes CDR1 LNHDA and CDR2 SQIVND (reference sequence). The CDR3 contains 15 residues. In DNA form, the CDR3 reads TGTGCCAGTAGCATAGGTAGCGTGAGGTCCGAGACCCAGTACTTC. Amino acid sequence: CASSIGSVRSETQYF.

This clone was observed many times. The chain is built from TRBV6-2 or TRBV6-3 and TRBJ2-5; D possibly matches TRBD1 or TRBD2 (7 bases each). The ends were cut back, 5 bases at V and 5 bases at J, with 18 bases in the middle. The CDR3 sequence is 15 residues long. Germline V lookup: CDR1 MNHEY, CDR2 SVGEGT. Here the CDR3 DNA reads TGTGCCAGCAGTAGGGGGCGGGAGTTAGGCGAGACCCAGTACTTC. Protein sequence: CASSRGRELGETQYF.

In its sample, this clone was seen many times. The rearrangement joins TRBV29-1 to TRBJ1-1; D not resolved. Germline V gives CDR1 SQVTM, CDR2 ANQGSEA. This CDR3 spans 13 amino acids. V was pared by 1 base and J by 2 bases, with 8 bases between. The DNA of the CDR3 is TGCAGCGTTGAAGGCAGGACTAACACTGAAGCTTTCTTT. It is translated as CSVEGRTNTEAFF.

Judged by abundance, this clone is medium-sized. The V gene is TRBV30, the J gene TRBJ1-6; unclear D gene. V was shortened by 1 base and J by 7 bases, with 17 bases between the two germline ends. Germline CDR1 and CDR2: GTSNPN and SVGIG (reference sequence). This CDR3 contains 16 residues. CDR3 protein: CAWSGLSGIRNSPLHF. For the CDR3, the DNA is TGTGCCTGGAGTGGTTTATCCGGCATCCGAAATTCACCCCTCCACTTT.

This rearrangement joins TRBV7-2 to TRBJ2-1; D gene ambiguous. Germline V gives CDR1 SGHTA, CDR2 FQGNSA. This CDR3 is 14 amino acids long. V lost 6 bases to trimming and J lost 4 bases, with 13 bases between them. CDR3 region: CASRGGREYNEQFF. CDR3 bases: TGTGCCAGCAGGGGCGGTAGGGAATACAATGAGCAGTTCTTC.

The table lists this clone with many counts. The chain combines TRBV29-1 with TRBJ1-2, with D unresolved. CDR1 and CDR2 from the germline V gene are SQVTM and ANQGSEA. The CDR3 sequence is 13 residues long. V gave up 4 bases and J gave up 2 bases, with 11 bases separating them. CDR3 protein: CSVGEGMNYGYTF. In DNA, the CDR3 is TGCAGCGTTGGAGAGGGCATGAACTATGGCTACACCTTC.

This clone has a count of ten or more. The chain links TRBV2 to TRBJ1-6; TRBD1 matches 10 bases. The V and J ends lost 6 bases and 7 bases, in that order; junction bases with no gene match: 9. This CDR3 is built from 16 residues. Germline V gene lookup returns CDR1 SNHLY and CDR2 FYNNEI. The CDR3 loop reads CASSLTRDRGNSPLHF. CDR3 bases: TGTGCCAGCAGCTTAACCCGGGACAGGGGAAATTCACCCCTCCACTTT.

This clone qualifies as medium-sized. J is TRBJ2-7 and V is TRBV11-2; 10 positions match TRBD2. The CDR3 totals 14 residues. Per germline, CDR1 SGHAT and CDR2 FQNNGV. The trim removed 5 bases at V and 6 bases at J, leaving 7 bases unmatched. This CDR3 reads CASSLSGGSGEQYF. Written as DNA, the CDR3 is TGTGCCAGCAGCCTTAGCGGGGGGTCGGGCGAGCAGTACTTC.

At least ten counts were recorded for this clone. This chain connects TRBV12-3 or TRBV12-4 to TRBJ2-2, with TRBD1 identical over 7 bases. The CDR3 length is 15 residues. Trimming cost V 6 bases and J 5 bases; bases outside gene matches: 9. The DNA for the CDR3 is TGTGCCAGCAGCCCCGACAGGGTGGCTACCGGGGAGCTGTTTTTT. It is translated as CASSPDRVATGELFF.

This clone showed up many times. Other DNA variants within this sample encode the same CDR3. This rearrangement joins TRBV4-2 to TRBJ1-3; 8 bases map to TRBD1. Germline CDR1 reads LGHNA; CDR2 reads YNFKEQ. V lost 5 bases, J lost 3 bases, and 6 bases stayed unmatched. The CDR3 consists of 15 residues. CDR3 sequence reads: CASSYDRGGGNTIYF. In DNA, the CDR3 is TGTGCCAGCAGCTATGACAGGGGAGGTGGAAACACCATATATTTT.

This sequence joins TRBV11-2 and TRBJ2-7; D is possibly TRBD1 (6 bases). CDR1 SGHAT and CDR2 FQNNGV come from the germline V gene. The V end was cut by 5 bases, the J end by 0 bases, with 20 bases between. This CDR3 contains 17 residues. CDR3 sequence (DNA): TGTGCCAGCAGCCCCCCTCCACCGGGACACCACTCCTACGAGCAGTACTTC. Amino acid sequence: CASSPPPPGHHSYEQYF.

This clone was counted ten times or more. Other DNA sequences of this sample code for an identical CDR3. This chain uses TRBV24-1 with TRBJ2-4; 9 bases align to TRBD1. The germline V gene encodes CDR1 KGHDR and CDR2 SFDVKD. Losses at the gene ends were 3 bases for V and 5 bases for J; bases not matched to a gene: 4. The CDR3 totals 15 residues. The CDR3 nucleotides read TGTGCCACCAGTGATGTCGGACAGGGGCAAAACATTCAGTACTTC. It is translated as CATSDVGQGQNIQYF.